This T cell receptor (beta chain) comes out of a study of blood T cell repertoires in COVID-19. For the study at large: The United States, Italy and Spain provided the acute and convalescent COVID-19 samples.

The CDR3 runs to 15 residues. Germline CDR1 is SNHLY and CDR2 is FYNNEI. Trimming took 7 bases from V and 2 from J, leaving 15 bases between them. Source study methods: Cell counts per sample came from amplifying reference gene primers. Measured with immunoSEQ multiplex PCR; TCRdb has only the in-frame clones, and not every one. That table furnishes V, J and clone size, whereas the DNA furnished D and trimming. The repertoire holds under 35,000 clones, roughly 85% seen once, with 17% in the top ten. This chain uses TRBV2 with TRBJ2-1; perhaps TRBD2 as D (6 bases). This clonotype was obtained from a woman aged 55-70 years with active COVID-19. The sequenced sample was peripheral blood. The CDR3 DNA sequence: TGTGCCAGCACCCCCCTGGCGGGAACCTACAATGAGCAGTTCTTC. Translated, it gives CASTPLAGTYNEQFF.